This record looks at one T cell receptor beta chain sequence and its context. Antigen: not known. Assay used: immunoSEQ multiplex PCR; TCRdb lists only in-frame clones, some missing. The table shows about 92,000 clones, with approximately 90% occurring only once. V lost 0 bases to trimming and J lost 6 bases, with 6 bases between them. The CDR3 is 14 residues long. Germline values: CDR1 ENHRY, CDR2 SYGVKD. The data originate from a study of T cell responses to AZD1222 COVID-19 vaccine. Study background: Pooled samples include second doses given at about 4 or 12 weeks. Study observations and caveats: Regions 160-218 and 743-854 held dominance among vaccine-associated CD4 TCRs, which spanned spike. There were mostly white British donors and more females than males, and clonal diversity was possibly underestimated.

The J gene is TRBJ1-6, the V gene TRBV10-3; D not certain. This sequence originates from an adult in good health. The sequencing here drew on peripheral blood, taken on day 0 of AZD1222 vaccination. The CDR3 DNA is TGTGCCATCAGTGAGTCGCCAGTTAATTCACCCCTCCACTTT. Translated, it gives CAISESPVNSPLHF.